The entry that follows covers one T cell receptor (beta chain) sequence. Its antigen is unknown. Sequencing of the DNA from cultured CD4+ T cells was carried out with the Oncomine TCR Beta short-read assay. MiXCR, applied by TCRdb to the PCR reads, yields one record per CDR3 protein. The sample lists 12,000 or so distinct CDR3 sequences, 50% to 70% seen once, with 20% to 25% in the top ten. This sample is part of a study of vaccination and CD4 T cells after COVID-19. The treatment: approximately nine-day PBMC culture with coronavirus spike peptide pools or control peptides (ViraFEST assay). In this cohort, PCR tests turned positive between March and December 2020, predating US Alpha, Beta and Delta variants. Cultures of PBMCs, roughly 2 million per well, were set up with about 10 IU/ml IL-2 and roughly 10 ug/ml peptide pools. V was clipped by 7 bases and J by 1 base, with 7 bases between them. Germline CDR1 reads MNHNS; CDR2 reads SASEGT. The CDR3 is made up of 12 amino acids.

The sequence came from a human donor who had recovered from COVID-19. Sequenced input: CD4+ T cells from blood, cultured in vitro. V and J are TRBV6-1 and TRBJ1-1, with D possibly matching TRBD1 (5 bases). This CDR3 is CASIGQNTEAFF. The DNA of the CDR3 is TGTGCCAGCATAGGACAGAACACTGAAGCTTTCTTT.